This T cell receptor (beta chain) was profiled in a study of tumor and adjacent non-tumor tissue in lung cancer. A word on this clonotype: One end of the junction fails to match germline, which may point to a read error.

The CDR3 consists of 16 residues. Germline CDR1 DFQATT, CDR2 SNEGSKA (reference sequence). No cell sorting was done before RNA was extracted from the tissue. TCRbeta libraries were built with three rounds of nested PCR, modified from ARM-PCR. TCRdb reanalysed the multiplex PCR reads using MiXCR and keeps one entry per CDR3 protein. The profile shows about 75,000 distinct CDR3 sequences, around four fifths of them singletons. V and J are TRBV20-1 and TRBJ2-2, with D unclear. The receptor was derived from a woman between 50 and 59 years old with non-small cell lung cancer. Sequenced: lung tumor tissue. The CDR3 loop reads CNARRISVSNTGELFF. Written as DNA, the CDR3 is TGCAATGCTAGAAGAATAAGCGTGTCGAACACCGGGGAGCTGTTTTTT.